This T cell receptor (beta chain) originates from a study of somatic mutations in cytotoxic T cells in rheumatoid arthritis. V lost 3 bases and J lost 2, with 17 bases in between. Germline CDR1 and CDR2: MGHRA and YSYEKL. The CDR3 has 17 amino acids. Method: immunoSEQ multiplex PCR; TCRdb's copy keeps in-frame clones and lacks some. The data show 9,500 to 13,000 clones, 70% to 85% seen once. The sample taken for sequencing was CD8+ T cells sorted from blood. V gene TRBV4-1 combines with J gene TRBJ2-1, with D perhaps TRBD1 or TRBD2 (5 bases each). The sequence derives from an adult with rheumatoid arthritis. Here the CDR3 DNA reads TGCGCCAGCAGCCAGTCCCCGGGACGGAAGACCTACAATGAGCAGTTCTTC. It translates to CASSQSPGRKTYNEQFF.